These 17 T cell receptor beta chains share one sample of origin, sequenced in a study of T cells expressing NK-cell markers. TCRdb re-called the 5' RACE reads and shows each CDR3 protein once, DNA omitted. Here the sample table reports some 440,000 distinct CDR3 sequences. Sequenced material: blood T cells: a sorted CD56 or NKG2C T cell subset, CD4+ or CD8+ T cells, or bulk PBMC T cells (not recorded which). All receptors derive from a woman aged 45 to 65 in good health.

The chain couples TRBV6-1 to TRBJ2-1. The CDR3 is made up of 12 amino acids. Germline CDR1 and CDR2: MNHNS and SASEGT. The CDR3 loop is CASSDRLNEQFF.

This rearrangement joins TRBV12-3 or TRBV12-4 to TRBJ2-7; absent DNA, TCRdb's TRBD1 call cannot be checked. The CDR3 is 14 amino acids. The CDR3: CASSLGGARNEQYF.

The V and J genes are TRBV28 and TRBJ2-3; TCRdb reports TRBD1, a call that lacks DNA to check it against. The length of the CDR3 is 16 residues. From germline, CDR1 is MDHEN and CDR2 SYDVKM. CDR3 protein: CASGRQGGPSTDTQYF.

V and J are TRBV20-1 and TRBJ2-3; TCRdb's assignment of TRBD1 cannot be checked, as there is no DNA. The CDR3 sequence is 17 residues long. Per the germline V gene, CDR1 is DFQATT and CDR2 is SNEGSKA (reference sequence). Here the CDR3 reads CSARDRMRGEVTDTQYF.

The chain joins TRBV12-3 or TRBV12-4 to TRBJ2-2; lacking DNA, the TRBD2 call made by TCRdb goes unchecked. The CDR3 covers 15 residues. Here the CDR3 reads CASSPREGAGGELFF.

J is TRBJ2-1 and V is TRBV4-1; the D call from TCRdb, TRBD2, cannot be confirmed without DNA. The CDR3 totals 16 residues. Germline CDR1 is MGHRA and CDR2 is YSYEKL. The CDR3 is CASSQGEASAYNEQFF.

The chain has TRBV20-1 and TRBJ2-5; the D gene TCRdb calls, TRBD2, cannot be checked with no DNA. The germline CDR1 and CDR2 sequences are DFQATT and SNEGSKA (reference sequence). This CDR3 has 14 residues. CDR3 amino acids: CSARVGQRESAQYF.

The V call is TRBV25-1, the J call TRBJ2-5; TCRdb lists TRBD1, though no DNA is available to test this call. From germline, CDR1 is MGHDK and CDR2 SYGVNS. This CDR3 region has 14 residues. The chain's CDR3 is CASSGTGGRETQYF.

V and J are TRBV11-3 and TRBJ1-6. The CDR3 is 14 residues long. The germline CDR1 and CDR2 sequences are SGHNT and YENEEA. The CDR3 sequence is CASTTGLGNSPLHF.

The chain carries TRBV7-8 and TRBJ2-1; TCRdb names TRBD1, which stays unverified in the absence of DNA. CDR3 length: 15 amino acids. CDR1 SGHVS and CDR2 FQNEAQ come from the germline V gene. The CDR3 sequence is CASTLMEGVYNEQFF. The complete variable domain, with remaining parts taken from reference TRBV7-8 and TRBJ2-1, reads GAGVSQSPRYKVAKRGQDVALRCDPISGHVSLFWYQQALGQGPEFLTYFQNEAQLDKSGLPSDRFFAERPEGSVSTLKIQRTQQEDSAVYLCASTLMEGVYNEQFFGPGTRLTVL.

The CDR3 region is CASSLYEGSNIQYF. This chain joins TRBV7-3 and TRBJ2-4; the TCRdb D gene call, TRBD2, has no DNA to confirm it. CDR3 length: 14 residues. Germline-derived CDR1 and CDR2 are SGHTA and FQGTGA.

V is TRBV20-1 and J is TRBJ2-2; TCRdb proposes TRBD2, but this gene call is untestable without DNA. CDR3 length: 14 residues. Germline CDR1 DFQATT, CDR2 SNEGSKA (reference sequence). The CDR3: CSAASGRMSRELFF.

This chain connects TRBV7-2 to TRBJ2-4; TCRdb names TRBD2, which stays unverified in the absence of DNA. Germline V CDR1 and CDR2: SGHTA, FQGNSA. The CDR3 contains 16 residues. CDR3 residues: CASSPRVLAETDIQYF.

The V gene is TRBV12-3 or TRBV12-4, the J gene TRBJ2-1; the TRBD1 assignment by TCRdb is unverifiable without DNA. This CDR3 contains 15 residues. This CDR3 is CASSPRGQLNNEQFF.

CDR3 sequence: CASSSTFSGRNTGELFF. The chain couples TRBV4-2 to TRBJ2-2; the D call from TCRdb, TRBD2, cannot be confirmed without DNA. The CDR3 consists of 17 residues. CDR1 is LGHNA and CDR2 is YNFKEQ in the germline V gene.

The J gene is TRBJ2-2, the V gene TRBV11-2; there is no DNA to check the TCRdb D call of TRBD2. The CDR3 loop spans 14 amino acids. In germline, CDR1 is SGHAT, CDR2 FQNNGV. CDR3 sequence: CASSPSLDTGELFF.

The chain employs TRBV18 and TRBJ2-3; TCRdb designates TRBD2, a call that cannot be tested without DNA. The CDR3 has 15 residues. Germline V lookup: CDR1 KGHSH, CDR2 LQKENI. The chain's CDR3 is CASSPRTSGRDTQYF. The variable domain in full, with the rest retrieved from reference TRBV18 and TRBJ2-3, is NAGVMQNPRHLVRRRGQEARLRCSPMKGHSHVYWYRQLPEEGLKFMVYLQKENIIDESGMPKERFSAEFPKEGPSILRIQQVVRGDSAAYFCASSPRTSGRDTQYFGPGTRLTVL.